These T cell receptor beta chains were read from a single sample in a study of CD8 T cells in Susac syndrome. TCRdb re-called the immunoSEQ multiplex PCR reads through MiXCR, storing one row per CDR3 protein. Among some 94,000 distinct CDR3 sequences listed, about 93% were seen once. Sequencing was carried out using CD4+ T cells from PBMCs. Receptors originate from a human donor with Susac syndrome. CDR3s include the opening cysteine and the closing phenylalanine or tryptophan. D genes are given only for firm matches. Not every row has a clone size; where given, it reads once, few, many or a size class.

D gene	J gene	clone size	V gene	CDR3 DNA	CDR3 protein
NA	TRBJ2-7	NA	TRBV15	TGTGCCACCAGCAGAGATCCATATTCCTACGAGCAGTACTTC	CATSRDPYSYEQYF
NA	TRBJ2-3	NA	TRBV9	TGTGCCAGCGGTCGACAGCCGGGCTACTCTGCAGATACGCAGTATTTT	CASGRQPGYSADTQYF
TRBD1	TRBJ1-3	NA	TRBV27	TGTGCCAGCAGTGCATTGGGACAGGTTGGAAACACCATATATTTT	CASSALGQVGNTIYF
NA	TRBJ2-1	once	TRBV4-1	TGCGCCAGCTCACCATCATTGAGCTCCTACAATGAGCAGTTCTTC	CASSPSLSSYNEQFF
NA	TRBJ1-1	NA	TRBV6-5	TGTGCCAGCAGTTACGCCGCAGGGTTAGCTTTCTTT	CASSYAAGLAFF
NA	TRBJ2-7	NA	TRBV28	TGTGCCAGCAGTCCGCCCCTAGGGGGCTACGAGCAGTACTTC	CASSPPLGGYEQYF
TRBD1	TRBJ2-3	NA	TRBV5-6	TGTGCCAGCAGCTTAGGGACAGGGCAAGGGGCAGATACGCAGTATTTT	CASSLGTGQGADTQYF
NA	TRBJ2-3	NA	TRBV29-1	TGCAGCGTCATCAGCGGGAGCACAGATACGCAGTATTTT	CSVISGSTDTQYF
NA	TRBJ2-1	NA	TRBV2	TGTGCCAGCAGAGACTACAATGAGCAGTTCTTC	CASRDYNEQFF
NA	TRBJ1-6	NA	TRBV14	TGTGCCAGCAGAGGAAATTATAATTCACCCCTCCACTTT	CASRGNYNSPLHF
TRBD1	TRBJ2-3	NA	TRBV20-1	TGCAGCTCAACGAGAACAGGGGCAGAAGATACGCAGTATTTT	CSSTRTGAEDTQYF
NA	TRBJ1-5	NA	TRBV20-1	TGCAGTGCTACACAGGGAAGCAATCAGCCCCAGCATTTT	CSATQGSNQPQHF
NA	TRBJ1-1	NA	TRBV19	TGTGCCAGTAGTATAGGACGGGGGACTGAAGCTTTCTTT	CASSIGRGTEAFF
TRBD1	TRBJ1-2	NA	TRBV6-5	TGTGCCAGCAGTCAGGGGGGGCTGAAAGGCTACACCTTC	CASSQGGLKGYTF
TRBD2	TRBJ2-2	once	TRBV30	TGTGCCTGGAGTGTACTAGCGGGGGATACCGGGGAGCTGTTTTTT	CAWSVLAGDTGELFF
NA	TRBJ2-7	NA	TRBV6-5	TGTGCCAGCAGTTATCGGCTAGCTGACTACGAGCAGTACTTC	CASSYRLADYEQYF
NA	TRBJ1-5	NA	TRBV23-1	TGCGCCAGCAGCCCACACACCGTTAGCAATCAGCCCCAGCATTTT	CASSPHTVSNQPQHF
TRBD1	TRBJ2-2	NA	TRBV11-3	TGTGCCAGCAGCACCGGACAGGGCTCATCCGGGGAGCTGTTTTTT	CASSTGQGSSGELFF
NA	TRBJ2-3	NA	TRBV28	TGTGCCAGCAGTTCCCAGGGGCGGACAGATACGCAGTATTTT	CASSSQGRTDTQYF
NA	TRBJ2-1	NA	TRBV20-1	TGCAGTGCTAGAGAAACTACTACAAATGAGCAGTTCTTC	CSARETTTNEQFF
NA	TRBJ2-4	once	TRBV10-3	TGTGCCATCAGTGAGGACCGGACTACTGGCATTCAGTACTTC	CAISEDRTTGIQYF
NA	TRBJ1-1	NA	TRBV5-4	TGTGCCAGCAGCCAGGTGGGGGCCACTGAAGCTTTCTTT	CASSQVGATEAFF
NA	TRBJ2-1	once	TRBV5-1	TGCGCCAGCAGCTTGGAACGGTCCTACAATGAGCAGTTCTTC	CASSLERSYNEQFF
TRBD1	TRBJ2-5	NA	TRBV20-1	TGCAGTGCTGGGCCTACGGGGACAGGGGGCTCGGAGACCCAGTACTTC	CSAGPTGTGGSETQYF
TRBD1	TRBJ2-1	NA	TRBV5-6	TGTGCCAGCAGCTGGGGACAGGGAGCGACCAATGAGCAGTTCTTC	CASSWGQGATNEQFF
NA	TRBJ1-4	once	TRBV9	TGTGCCAGCAGCGTAGAGCTTGGGAGTAACCTGTTTTTT	CASSVELGSNLFF
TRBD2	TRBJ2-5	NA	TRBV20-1	TGCAGTGCTCCGACTAGCGGGGGTTCACAAGAGACCCAGTACTTC	CSAPTSGGSQETQYF
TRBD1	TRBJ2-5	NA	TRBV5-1	TGCGCCAGCAGCTTCCCCGGGACAGAAGAGACCCAGTACTTC	CASSFPGTEETQYF
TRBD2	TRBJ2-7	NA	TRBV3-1	TGTGCCAGCAGCCTCAACCCGGGACTAGGGGCCTACGAGCAGTACTTC	CASSLNPGLGAYEQYF
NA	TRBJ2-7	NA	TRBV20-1	TGCAGTGCCCTACCAGTAGATGGATACTACGAGCAGTACTTC	CSALPVDGYYEQYF
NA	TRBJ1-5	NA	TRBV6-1	TGTGCCAGCAGTGAACATCTGCTTAGCGATCAGCCCCAGCATTTT	CASSEHLLSDQPQHF
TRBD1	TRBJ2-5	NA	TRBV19	TGTGCCAGTAGTATCCTGGGACAGGGTCTATCAGAGACCCAGTACTTC	CASSILGQGLSETQYF
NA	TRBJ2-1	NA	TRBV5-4	TGTGCCAGCAGCACAGAGCGGAACAATGAGCAGTTCTTC	CASSTERNNEQFF
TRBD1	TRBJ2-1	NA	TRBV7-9	TGTGCCAGCAGCCTGACAGGGGGTGGGGATGAGCAGTTCTTC	CASSLTGGGDEQFF
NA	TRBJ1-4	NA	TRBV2	TGTGCCAGCAGTGAAGCGCTCAGGGACAATGAAAAACTGTTTTTT	CASSEALRDNEKLFF
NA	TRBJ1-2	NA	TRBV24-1	TGTGCCACCAGTGATTGGGCAAATAACTATGGCTACACCTTC	CATSDWANNYGYTF
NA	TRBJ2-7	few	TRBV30	TGTGCCTGGTCAGGGGGGGGCTACGAGCAGTACTTC	CAWSGGGYEQYF
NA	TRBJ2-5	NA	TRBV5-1	TGCGCCAGCAGCTTGGATTTAGCCCCCCAAGAGACCCAGTACTTC	CASSLDLAPQETQYF
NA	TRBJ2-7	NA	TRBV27	TGTGCCAGCAGTTTGGGGACCCGAAACAGAGAGCAGTACTTC	CASSLGTRNREQYF
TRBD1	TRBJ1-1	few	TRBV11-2	TGTGCCAGCAGCTTTCAGGGGGGTACTGAAGCTTTCTTT	CASSFQGGTEAFF
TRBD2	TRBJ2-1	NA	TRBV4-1	TGCGCCAGCAGCCAAGGACTAGCGGGGGGCATCTCCTACAATGAGCAGTTCTTC	CASSQGLAGGISYNEQFF
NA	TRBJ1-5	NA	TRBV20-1	TGCAGTGCTAGATGGCGGACAAATCAGCCCCAGCATTTT	CSARWRTNQPQHF
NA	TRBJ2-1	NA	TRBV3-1	TGTGCCAGCAGCCAAGTCACAGCAGAGCAGTTCTTC	CASSQVTAEQFF
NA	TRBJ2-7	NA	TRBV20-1	TGCAGTGCACCTCTTCTCCGGGACGGTCGACCCTACGAGCAGTACTTC	CSAPLLRDGRPYEQYF
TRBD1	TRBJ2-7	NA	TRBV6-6	TGTGCCAGCAGTTCGGGACAGTCCTACGAGCAGTACTTC	CASSSGQSYEQYF
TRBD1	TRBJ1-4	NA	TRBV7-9	TGTGCCAGCAGCGGAACAGGGGGCCAGGGTAATGAAAAACTGTTTTTT	CASSGTGGQGNEKLFF
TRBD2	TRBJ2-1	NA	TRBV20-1	TGCAGTGCCCGTGGACTAGCGGGGATCAATGAGCAGTTCTTC	CSARGLAGINEQFF
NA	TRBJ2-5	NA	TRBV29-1	TGCAGCGTTGGAGTCACAGAGACCCAGTACTTC	CSVGVTETQYF
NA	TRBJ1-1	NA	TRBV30	TGTGCCTGGACCGCACCAACGGCTGAAGCTTTCTTT	CAWTAPTAEAFF
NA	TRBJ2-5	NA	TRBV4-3	TGCGCCAGCAGCCCAGCTAGAACCGGGTACCAAGAGACCCAGTACTTC	CASSPARTGYQETQYF
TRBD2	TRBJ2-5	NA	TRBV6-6	TGTGCCAGCAGTACTAGCGGGGGGGCCCAAGAGACCCAGTACTTC	CASSTSGGAQETQYF
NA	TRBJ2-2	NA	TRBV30	TGTGCCGTGGGGAGGGGGCGGGTCACCGGGGAGCTGTTTTTT	CAVGRGRVTGELFF
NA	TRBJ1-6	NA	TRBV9	TGTGCCAGCAGCGTAGGGAGTAATTCACCCCTCCACTTT	CASSVGSNSPLHF
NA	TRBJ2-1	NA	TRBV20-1	TGCAGTGCCCAGACGGCTAGCTCCTACAATGAGCAGTTCTTC	CSAQTASSYNEQFF
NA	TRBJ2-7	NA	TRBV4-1	TGCGCCAGCAGCCAAGCAGGCTACTCCTACGAGCAGTACTTC	CASSQAGYSYEQYF
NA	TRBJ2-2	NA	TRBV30	TGTGCCTGGAGTGGCCTCAGGTACACCGGGGAGCTGTTTTTT	CAWSGLRYTGELFF
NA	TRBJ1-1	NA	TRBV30	TGTGCCTGGGGAAAGGAGGCAGGGGTGAACACTGAAGCTTTCTTT	CAWGKEAGVNTEAFF
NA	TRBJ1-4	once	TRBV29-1	TGCAGCGTTGAAGACGCAACTAATGAAAAACTGTTTTTT	CSVEDATNEKLFF